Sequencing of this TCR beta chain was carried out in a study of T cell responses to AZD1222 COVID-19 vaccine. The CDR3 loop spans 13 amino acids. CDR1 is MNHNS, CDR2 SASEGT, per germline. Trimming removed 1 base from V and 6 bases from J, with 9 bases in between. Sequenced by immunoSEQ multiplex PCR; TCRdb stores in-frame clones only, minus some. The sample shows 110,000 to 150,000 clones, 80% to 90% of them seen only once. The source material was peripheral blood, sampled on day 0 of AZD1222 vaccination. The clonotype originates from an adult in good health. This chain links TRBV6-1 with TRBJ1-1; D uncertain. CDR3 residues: CASSEGARAEAFF. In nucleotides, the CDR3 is TGTGCCAGCAGTGAAGGAGCCAGAGCTGAAGCTTTCTTT.